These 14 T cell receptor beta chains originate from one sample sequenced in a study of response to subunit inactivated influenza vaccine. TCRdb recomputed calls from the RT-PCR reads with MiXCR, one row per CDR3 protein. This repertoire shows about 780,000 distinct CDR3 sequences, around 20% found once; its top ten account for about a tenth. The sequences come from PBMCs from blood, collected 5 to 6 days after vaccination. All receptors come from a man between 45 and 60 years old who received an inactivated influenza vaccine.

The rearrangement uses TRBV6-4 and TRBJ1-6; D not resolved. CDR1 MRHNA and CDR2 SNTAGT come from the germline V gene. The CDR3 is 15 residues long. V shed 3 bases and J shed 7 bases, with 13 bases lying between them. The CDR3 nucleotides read TGTGCCAGCAGTGATTTGGCAGATGGGAATTCACCCCTCCACTTT. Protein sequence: CASSDLADGNSPLHF.

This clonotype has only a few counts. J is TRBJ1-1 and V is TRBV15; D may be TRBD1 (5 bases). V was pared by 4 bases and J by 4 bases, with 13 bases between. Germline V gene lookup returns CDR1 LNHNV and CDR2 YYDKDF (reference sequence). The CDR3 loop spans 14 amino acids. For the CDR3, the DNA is TGTGCCACCAGCACCCGCTCGGGGGGCACTGAAGCTTTCTTT. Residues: CATSTRSGGTEAFF.

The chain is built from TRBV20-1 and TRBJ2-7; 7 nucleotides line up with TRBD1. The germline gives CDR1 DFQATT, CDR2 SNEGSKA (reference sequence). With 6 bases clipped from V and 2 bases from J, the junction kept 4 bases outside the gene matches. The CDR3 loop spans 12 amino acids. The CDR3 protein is CSAADRPYEQYF. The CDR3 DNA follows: TGCAGTGCCGCGGACAGGCCCTACGAGCAGTACTTC.

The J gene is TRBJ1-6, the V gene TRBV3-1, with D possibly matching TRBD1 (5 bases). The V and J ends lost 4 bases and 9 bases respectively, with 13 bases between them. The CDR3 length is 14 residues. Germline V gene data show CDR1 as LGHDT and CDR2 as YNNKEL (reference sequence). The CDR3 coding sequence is TGTGCCAGCAGCCCGTGGGGGGACGGTTCACCCCTCCACTTT. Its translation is CASSPWGDGSPLHF.

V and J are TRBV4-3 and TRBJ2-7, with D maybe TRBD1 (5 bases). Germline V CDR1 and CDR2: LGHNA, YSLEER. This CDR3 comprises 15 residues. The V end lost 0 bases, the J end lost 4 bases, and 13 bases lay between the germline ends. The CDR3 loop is CASSQDRDRRYEQYF. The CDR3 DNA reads TGCGCCAGCAGCCAAGATAGAGACAGACGTTACGAGCAGTACTTC.

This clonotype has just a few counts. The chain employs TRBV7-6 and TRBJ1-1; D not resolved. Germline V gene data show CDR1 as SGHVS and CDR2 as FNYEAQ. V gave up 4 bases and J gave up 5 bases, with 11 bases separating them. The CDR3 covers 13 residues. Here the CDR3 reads CASSSTAGTEAFF. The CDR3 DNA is TGTGCCAGCAGCTCAACGGCGGGGACTGAAGCTTTCTTT. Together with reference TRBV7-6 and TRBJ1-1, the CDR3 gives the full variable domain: GAGVSQSPRYKVTKRGQDVALRCDPISGHVSLYWYRQALGQGPEFLTYFNYEAQQDKSGLPNDRFSAERPEGSISTLTIQRTEQRDSAMYRCASSSTAGTEAFFGQGTRLTVV.

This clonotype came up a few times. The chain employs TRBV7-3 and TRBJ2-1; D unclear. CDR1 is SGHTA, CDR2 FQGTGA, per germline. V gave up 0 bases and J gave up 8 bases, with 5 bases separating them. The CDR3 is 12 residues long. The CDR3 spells CASSLTNDEQFF. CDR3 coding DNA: TGTGCCAGCAGCTTAACGAACGATGAGCAGTTCTTC.

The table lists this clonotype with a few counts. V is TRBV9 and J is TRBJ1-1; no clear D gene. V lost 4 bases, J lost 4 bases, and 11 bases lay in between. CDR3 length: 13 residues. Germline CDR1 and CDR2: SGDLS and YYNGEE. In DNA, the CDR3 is TGTGCCAGCAGCCCCTCGCGGGGCACTGAAGCTTTCTTT. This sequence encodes CASSPSRGTEAFF.

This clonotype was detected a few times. CDR3 DNA sequence: TGTGCCAGCAGCTTGGAACGGAGACTCTCCTACGAGCAGTACTTC. As protein: CASSLERRLSYEQYF. The chain uses TRBV5-5 and TRBJ2-7; no reliable D call. The ends were cut back, 0 bases at V and 0 bases at J, with 10 bases in the middle. The CDR3 has 15 amino acids. Per the germline V gene, CDR1 is SGHKS and CDR2 is YYEKEE (reference sequence).

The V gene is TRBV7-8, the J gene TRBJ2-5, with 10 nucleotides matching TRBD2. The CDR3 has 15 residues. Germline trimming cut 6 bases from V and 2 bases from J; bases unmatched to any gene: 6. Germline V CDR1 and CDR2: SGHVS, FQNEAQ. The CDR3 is CASRPGLAVQETQYF. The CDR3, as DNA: TGTGCCAGCAGACCAGGACTAGCGGTTCAAGAGACCCAGTACTTC. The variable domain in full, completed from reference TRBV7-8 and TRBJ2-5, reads GAGVSQSPRYKVAKRGQDVALRCDPISGHVSLFWYQQALGQGPEFLTYFQNEAQLDKSGLPSDRFFAERPEGSVSTLKIQRTQQEDSAVYLCASRPGLAVQETQYFGPGTRLLVL.

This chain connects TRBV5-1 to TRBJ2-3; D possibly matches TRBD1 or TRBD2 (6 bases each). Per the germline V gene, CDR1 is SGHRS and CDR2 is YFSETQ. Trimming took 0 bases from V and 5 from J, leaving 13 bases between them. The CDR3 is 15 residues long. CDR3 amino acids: CASSLDWGAGDTQYF. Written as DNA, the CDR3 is TGCGCCAGCAGCTTGGATTGGGGGGCTGGAGATACGCAGTATTTT.

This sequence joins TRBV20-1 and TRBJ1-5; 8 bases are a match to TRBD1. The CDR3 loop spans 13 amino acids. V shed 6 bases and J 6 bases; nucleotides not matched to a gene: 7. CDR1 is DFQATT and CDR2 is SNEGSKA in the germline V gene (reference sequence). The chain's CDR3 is CSASGQGGQPQHF. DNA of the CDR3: TGCAGTGCCTCCGGACAGGGCGGTCAGCCCCAGCATTTT.

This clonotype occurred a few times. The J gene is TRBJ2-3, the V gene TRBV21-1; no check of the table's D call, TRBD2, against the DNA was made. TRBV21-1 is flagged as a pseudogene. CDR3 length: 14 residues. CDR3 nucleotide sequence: TGTGCCAAAGGAGGAGGTCTTAGCACAGATACGCAGTATTTT. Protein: CAKGGGLSTDTQYF.

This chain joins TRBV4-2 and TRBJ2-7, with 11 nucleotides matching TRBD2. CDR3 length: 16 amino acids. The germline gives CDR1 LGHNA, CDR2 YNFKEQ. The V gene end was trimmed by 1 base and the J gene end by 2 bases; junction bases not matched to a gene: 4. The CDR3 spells CASSQGTSGQPYEQYF. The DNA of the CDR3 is TGTGCCAGCAGCCAAGGGACTAGCGGGCAACCCTACGAGCAGTACTTC.